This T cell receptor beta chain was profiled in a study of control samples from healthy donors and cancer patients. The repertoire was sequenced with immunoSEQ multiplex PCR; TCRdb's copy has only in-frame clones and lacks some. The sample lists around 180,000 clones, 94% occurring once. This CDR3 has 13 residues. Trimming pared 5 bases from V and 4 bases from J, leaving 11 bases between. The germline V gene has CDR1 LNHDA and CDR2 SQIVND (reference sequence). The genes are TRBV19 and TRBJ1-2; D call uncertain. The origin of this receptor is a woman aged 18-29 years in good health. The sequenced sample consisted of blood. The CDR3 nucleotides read TGTGCCAGTAGTGCCCGGGCCGTCTATGGCTACACCTTC. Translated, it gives CASSARAVYGYTF.